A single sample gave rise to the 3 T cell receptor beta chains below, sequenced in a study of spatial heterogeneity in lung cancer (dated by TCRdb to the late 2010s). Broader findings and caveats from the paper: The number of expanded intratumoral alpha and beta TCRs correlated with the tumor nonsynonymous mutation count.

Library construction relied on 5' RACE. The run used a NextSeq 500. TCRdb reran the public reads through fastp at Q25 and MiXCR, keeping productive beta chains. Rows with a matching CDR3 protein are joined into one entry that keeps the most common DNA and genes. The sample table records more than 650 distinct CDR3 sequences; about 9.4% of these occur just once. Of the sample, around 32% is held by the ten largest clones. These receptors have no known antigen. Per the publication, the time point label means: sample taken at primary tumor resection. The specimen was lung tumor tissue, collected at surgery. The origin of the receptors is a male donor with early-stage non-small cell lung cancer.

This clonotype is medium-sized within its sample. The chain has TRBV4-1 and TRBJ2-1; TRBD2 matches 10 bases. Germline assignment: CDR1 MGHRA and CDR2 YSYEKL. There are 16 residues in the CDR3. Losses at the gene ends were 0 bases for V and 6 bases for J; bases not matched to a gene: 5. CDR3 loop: CASSQDTSGGANEQFF. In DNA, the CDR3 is TGCGCCAGCAGCCAAGATACAAGCGGGGGGGCCAATGAGCAGTTCTTC.

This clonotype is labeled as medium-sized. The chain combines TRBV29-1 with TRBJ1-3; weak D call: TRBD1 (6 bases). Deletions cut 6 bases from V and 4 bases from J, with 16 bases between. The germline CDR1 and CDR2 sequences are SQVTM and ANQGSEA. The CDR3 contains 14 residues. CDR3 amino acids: CSVKDQDRGNTIYF. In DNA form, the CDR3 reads TGCAGCGTAAAGGACCAAGACAGGGGAAACACCATATATTTT.

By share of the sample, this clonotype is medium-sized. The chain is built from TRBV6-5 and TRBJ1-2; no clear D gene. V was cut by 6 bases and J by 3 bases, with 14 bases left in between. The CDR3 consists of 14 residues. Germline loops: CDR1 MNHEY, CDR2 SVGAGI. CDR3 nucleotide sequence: TGTGCCAGCAGGCCCACAACACCGGACTATGGCTACACCTTC. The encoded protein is CASRPTTPDYGYTF.